The 20 T cell receptor beta chains reported below all come from one sample, sequenced in a study of cytomegalovirus exposure and HLA in healthy donors. The PCR made use of 60 Vbeta and 13 Jbeta primers. Clones were read by immunoSEQ multiplex PCR, and TCRdb kept only the in-frame ones, dropping some. The sample includes about 110,000 clones, roughly 80% of them seen just once. The sample taken for sequencing was PBMCs. Every receptor here comes from a man aged 25-40 years in good health and CMV-seropositive.

This chain connects TRBV7-9 to TRBJ1-2, with no clear D. The CDR3 is 17 amino acids. Germline values: CDR1 SEHNR, CDR2 FQNEAQ (reference sequence). Trimming pared 1 base from V and 3 bases from J, leaving 18 bases between. The CDR3 DNA reads as TGTGCCAGCAGCTTAGGTACCCTCCGCCTACTCGACTATGGCTACACCTTC. Protein sequence: CASSLGTLRLLDYGYTF.

The chain recombines TRBV27 with TRBJ1-6; D is unclear. This CDR3 has 14 amino acids. The V end was cut by 5 bases, the J end by 5 bases, with 10 bases between. CDR1 MNHEY and CDR2 SMNVEV come from the germline V gene (reference sequence). This CDR3 reads CASSPRADNSPLHF. The DNA of the CDR3 is TGTGCCAGCAGTCCGCGGGCGGATAATTCACCCCTCCACTTT.

V usage is TRBV5-1 and J usage is TRBJ2-5; 13 positions agree with TRBD2. CDR3 length: 17 amino acids. V was pared by 7 bases and J by 2 bases, with 11 bases of the junction left unmatched. In germline, CDR1 is SGHRS, CDR2 YFSETQ. This chain's CDR3 is CASVPGTSGTPQETQYF. CDR3 nucleotides: TGCGCCAGCGTGCCCGGGACTAGCGGGACCCCGCAAGAGACCCAGTACTTC.

J is TRBJ2-3 and V is TRBV11-3; the match to TRBD1 covers 9 bases. Germline CDR1 reads SGHNT; CDR2 reads YENEEA. The CDR3 is made up of 15 amino acids. The V gene end was trimmed by 5 bases and the J gene end by 1 base; junction bases not matched to a gene: 4. The CDR3 is CASSPRTGGTDTQYF. The CDR3 nucleotides read TGTGCCAGCAGCCCTAGGACAGGGGGCACAGATACGCAGTATTTT.

This chain uses TRBV6-1 with TRBJ1-3, with D unresolved. Trimming cost V 0 bases and J 0 bases, with 6 bases left between them. This CDR3 is built from 15 residues. Germline V gene lookup returns CDR1 MNHNS and CDR2 SASEGT. Here the CDR3 reads CASSEATSSGNTIYF. The CDR3 DNA sequence: TGTGCCAGCAGTGAAGCCACTAGCTCTGGAAACACCATATATTTT.

J is TRBJ1-4 and V is TRBV2; maybe TRBD1 (6 bases). Between the trimmed V and J ends, which lost 8 bases and 7 bases, there was a span of 14 bases. The CDR3 loop spans 13 amino acids. The germline V gene has CDR1 SNHLY and CDR2 FYNNEI. CDR3 DNA sequence: TGTGCCAGCCGGGACAATGTGGTTGAAAAACTGTTTTTT. Its translation is CASRDNVVEKLFF.

This chain connects TRBV14 to TRBJ2-7; 7 bases agree with TRBD1. V lost 4 bases to trimming and J lost 0 bases; unmatched junction nucleotides: 3. CDR1 and CDR2 from the germline V gene are SGHDN and FVKESK. The CDR3 extends over 14 amino acids. This CDR3 reads CASSLTGVSYEQYF. CDR3 coding DNA: TGTGCCAGCAGCCTCACAGGGGTCTCCTACGAGCAGTACTTC.

The CDR3: CASSLGSGFAGYTF. CDR3 nucleotide sequence: TGCGCCAGCAGCTTGGGGTCAGGGTTTGCGGGCTACACCTTC. This chain joins TRBV5-1 and TRBJ1-2; D perhaps matches TRBD1 (5 bases). The germline gives CDR1 SGHRS, CDR2 YFSETQ. The V end lost 0 bases, the J end lost 8 bases, and 14 bases lay between the germline ends. The CDR3 sequence is 14 residues long.

This clone has a handful of counts. The V and J genes are TRBV2 and TRBJ2-5, with 8 positions matching TRBD1. Looked up from germline, CDR1 is SNHLY and CDR2 is FYNNEI. V gave up 4 bases and J gave up 4 bases; unmatched junction bases: 2. The CDR3 loop spans 13 amino acids. The CDR3 sequence is CASSAGTGETQYF. The DNA for the CDR3 is TGTGCCAGCAGTGCGGGGACAGGAGAGACCCAGTACTTC. Based on the CDR3 plus reference TRBV2 and TRBJ2-5, the full variable domain is EPEVTQTPSHQVTQMGQEVILRCVPISNHLYFYWYRQILGQKVEFLVSFYNNEISEKSEIFDDQFSVERPDGSNFTLKIRSTKLEDSAMYFCASSAGTGETQYFGPGTRLLVL.

This chain joins TRBV5-1 and TRBJ2-3, with 12 bases aligning to TRBD2. The V gene's germline CDR1 is SGHRS and CDR2 YFSETQ. V lost 0 bases and J lost 0; bases outside the gene matches: 11. The CDR3 sequence is 20 residues long. CDR3 nucleotide sequence: TGCGCCAGCAGCTTGGTTCCTAGCGGGGGGGACAAGGCGAGCACAGATACGCAGTATTTT. This sequence encodes CASSLVPSGGDKASTDTQYF.

The V and J genes are TRBV28 and TRBJ1-2; 7 bases are a match to TRBD1. With V trimmed by 5 bases and J by 8 bases, 5 bases remained unmatched. The CDR3 runs 12 residues. Germline CDR1 and CDR2: MDHEN and SYDVKM. In nucleotides, the CDR3 is TGTGCCAGCAGTCAGGGGGGAGAGGGCTACACCTTC. Translated: CASSQGGEGYTF.

The genes are TRBV30 and TRBJ1-6; tentative D call: TRBD1 (5 bases). Germline V gene data show CDR1 as GTSNPN and CDR2 as SVGIG (reference sequence). V was trimmed by 3 bases and J by 6 bases, leaving 6 bases between them. The CDR3 is 12 residues long. The CDR3 loop is CAWRGVNSPLHF. CDR3 coding DNA: TGTGCCTGGAGAGGGGTTAATTCACCCCTCCACTTT.

This clone was seen only a few times. The rearrangement joins TRBV19 to TRBJ2-5, with D possibly being TRBD1 (7 bases). The CDR3 is made up of 14 amino acids. Germline V gene lookup returns CDR1 LNHDA and CDR2 SQIVND (reference sequence). The V and J ends lost 0 bases and 5 bases respectively, with 10 bases between them. CDR3 bases: TGTGCCAGTAGTATAGACAGGGGGGAGGAGACCCAGTACTTC. Protein sequence: CASSIDRGEETQYF.

V gene TRBV7-8 combines with J gene TRBJ2-3; no definite D call. V lost 5 bases to trimming and J lost 2 bases, with 5 bases between them. This CDR3 is 12 amino acids long. Per the germline V gene, CDR1 is SGHVS and CDR2 is FQNEAQ. In DNA, the CDR3 is TGTGCCAGCAGCACGGTCACAGATACGCAGTATTTT. Encoded protein: CASSTVTDTQYF.

The chain uses TRBV18 and TRBJ1-1, with unresolved D. There are 13 residues in the CDR3. Trimming took 3 bases from V and 2 from J, leaving 7 bases between them. Germline V gene lookup returns CDR1 KGHSH and CDR2 LQKENI. The CDR3 DNA follows: TGTGCCAGCTCACCGGGCATAAACACTGAAGCTTTCTTT. It codes for CASSPGINTEAFF.

V is TRBV5-1 and J is TRBJ2-5, with 12 bases aligning to TRBD1. CDR3 length: 15 amino acids. In germline, CDR1 is SGHRS, CDR2 YFSETQ. Trimming cost V 9 bases and J 4 bases; bases outside gene matches: 10. CDR3 DNA sequence: TGCGCCACCAGGGACAGGGGGCATCCTGTAGAGACCCAGTACTTC. It translates to CATRDRGHPVETQYF.

This sequence joins TRBV5-1 and TRBJ1-4, with D possibly being TRBD1 (5 bases). CDR3 length: 17 residues. Germline V gene sequence: CDR1 SGHRS, CDR2 YFSETQ. Trimming removed 1 base from V and 3 bases from J, with 16 bases in between. In nucleotides, the CDR3 is TGCGCCAGCAGCTTGACAGGTGTACTAGCAGCTAATGAAAAACTGTTTTTT. It encodes CASSLTGVLAANEKLFF.

The rearrangement joins TRBV9 to TRBJ1-2; D is uncertain. Germline CDR1 SGDLS, CDR2 YYNGEE. The CDR3 is 15 amino acids. With 0 bases removed from V and 1 base from J, the gap between germline ends came to 10 bases. The CDR3 protein is CASSVAQAYNYGYTF. CDR3 nucleotides: TGTGCCAGCAGCGTAGCGCAGGCCTATAACTATGGCTACACCTTC.

This clone has a handful of counts. The sample holds other DNA sequences that translate to the same CDR3. The chain couples TRBV6-6 to TRBJ1-4; 8 bases are a match to TRBD1. Germline V CDR1 and CDR2: MNHNY, SVGAGI (reference sequence). Trimming at V came to 0 bases and at J to 8 bases, leaving 5 bases not matched to a gene. The length of the CDR3 is 15 residues. The CDR3 here is CASSYSGQGGEKLFF. CDR3 sequence (DNA): TGTGCCAGCAGTTACTCCGGACAGGGAGGAGAAAAACTGTTTTTT.

The chain joins TRBV19 to TRBJ1-1; TRBD1 matches 7 bases. Per germline, CDR1 LNHDA and CDR2 SQIVND (reference sequence). This CDR3 comprises 14 residues. V shed 3 bases, J shed 5 bases, and the junction held 6 bases outside the gene matches. The CDR3 nucleotides read TGTGCCAGTAGTATCCCAGGGGGAAGTACTGAAGCTTTCTTT. It encodes CASSIPGGSTEAFF.